This TCR beta chain was profiled in a study of blood T cell repertoires in COVID-19. Study information: Acute and convalescent COVID-19 samples came from the United States, Italy and Spain.

As handled by the study authors: Amplified reference gene primers provided the basis for estimating nucleated cell counts. Assay: immunoSEQ multiplex PCR; the TCRdb copy retains only in-frame clones and omits some. The V and J calls and clone size were taken over from that table, and D and trimming were inferred from the DNA. Counted here are approximately 35,000 clones, approximately 82% occurring once; the ten biggest clones make up roughly 13%. Germline V CDR1 and CDR2: SGHTS, YDEGEE. The CDR3 extends over 16 amino acids. V lost 0 bases and J lost 7; bases outside the gene matches: 6. This sequence was found in a human donor in a cohort sampled during active COVID-19. The material sequenced was peripheral blood. The gene calls are TRBV5-8 and TRBJ2-1; 11 bases line up with TRBD2. CDR3: CASSLESSGGWNEQFF. CDR3 sequence (DNA): TGTGCCAGCAGCTTGGAGTCTAGCGGGGGGTGGAATGAGCAGTTCTTC.